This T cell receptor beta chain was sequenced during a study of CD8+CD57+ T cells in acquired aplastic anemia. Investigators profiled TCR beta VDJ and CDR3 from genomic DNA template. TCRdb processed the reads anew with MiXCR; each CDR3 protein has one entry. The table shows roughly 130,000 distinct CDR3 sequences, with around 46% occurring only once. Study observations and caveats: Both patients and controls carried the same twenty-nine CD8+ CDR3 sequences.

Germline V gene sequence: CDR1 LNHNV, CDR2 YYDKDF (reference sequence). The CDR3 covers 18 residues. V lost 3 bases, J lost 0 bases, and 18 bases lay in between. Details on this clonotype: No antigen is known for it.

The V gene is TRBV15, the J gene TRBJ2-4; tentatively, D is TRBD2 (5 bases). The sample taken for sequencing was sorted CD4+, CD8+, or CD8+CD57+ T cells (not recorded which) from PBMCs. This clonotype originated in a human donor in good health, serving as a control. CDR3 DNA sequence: TGTGCCACCAGCAGTGCCCAAATCGGGGTGGGAGCCAAAAACATTCAGTACTTC. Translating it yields CATSSAQIGVGAKNIQYF.